The 9 T cell receptor beta chains listed next were all sequenced from one sample in a study of response to subunit inactivated influenza vaccine. Each CDR3 protein is one row after TCRdb ran MiXCR on the RT-PCR reads. The sample lists under 800,000 distinct CDR3 sequences; around 13% were seen once. The sequencing used PBMCs from blood, collected about 14 days before vaccination. The receptor set was obtained from a man aged 50-59 years who received an inactivated influenza vaccine.

The chain employs TRBV20-1 and TRBJ2-5; the D gene could be TRBD1 or TRBD2 (7 bases each). This CDR3 contains 16 residues. Trimming removed 3 bases at V and 0 bases at J, with 17 bases between. Germline V CDR1 and CDR2: DFQATT, SNEGSKA (reference sequence). The CDR3 DNA reads TGCAGTGCTAGCCTTCGCGGGGGACAGCACCAAGAGACCCAGTACTTC. It encodes CSASLRGGQHQETQYF.

This clonotype occurred a few times. The genes are TRBV29-1 and TRBJ2-1, with 11 bases matching TRBD2. CDR1 is SQVTM and CDR2 is ANQGSEA in the germline V gene. V lost 6 bases, J lost 9 bases, and 7 bases stayed unmatched. The CDR3 consists of 13 residues. DNA for the CDR3: TGCAGCGTCGGAACTAGCGGGAGCGGTGAGCAGTTCTTC. The encoded protein is CSVGTSGSGEQFF.

This chain links TRBV15 with TRBJ2-1; 13 bases agree with TRBD2. Per germline, CDR1 LNHNV and CDR2 YYDKDF (reference sequence). Trimming removed 4 bases from V and 9 bases from J; junction bases left unmatched: 12. This CDR3 contains 17 residues. This CDR3 is CATSIGTSGAFGGEQFF. CDR3 coding DNA: TGTGCCACCAGCATTGGGACTAGCGGGGCGTTTGGGGGTGAGCAGTTCTTC.

The V call is TRBV12-3 or TRBV12-4, the J call TRBJ1-5; tentatively, D is TRBD1 (6 bases). The CDR3 runs 15 residues. V was shortened by 3 bases and J by 3 bases, with 12 bases between the two germline ends. The CDR3 region has the DNA TGTGCCAGCAGTTTGTCGGGACAAAACAATCAGCCCCAGCATTTT. Translating gives CASSLSGQNNQPQHF.

This clonotype showed up just a few times. The chain combines TRBV3-1 with TRBJ1-3; D remains unclear. The CDR3 extends over 13 amino acids. Deletions cut 5 bases from V and 0 bases from J, with 5 bases between. Germline V gives CDR1 LGHDT, CDR2 YNNKEL (reference sequence). In DNA, the CDR3 is TGTGCCAGCAGCGCTCACTCTGGAAACACCATATATTTT. This translates into CASSAHSGNTIYF. The entire variable domain, with the rest obtained from reference TRBV3-1 and TRBJ1-3, is as follows: DTAVSQTPKYLVTQMGNDKSIKCEQNLGHDTMYWYKQDSKKFLKIMFSYNNKELIINETVPNRFSPKSPDKAHLNLHINSLELGDSAVYFCASSAHSGNTIYFGEGSWLTVV.

This clonotype was seen repeatedly, ten times or more. This rearrangement joins TRBV9 to TRBJ2-5; TRBD2 might be the D (6 bases). The V and J ends lost 4 bases and 5 bases respectively, with 18 bases between them. CDR3 length equals 15 residues. CDR1 SGDLS and CDR2 YYNGEE come from the germline V gene. The CDR3 loop is CASSQDPGVGETQYF. CDR3 DNA sequence: TGTGCCAGCAGCCAAGACCCGGGAGTAGGCGAGACCCAGTACTTC.

V gene TRBV28 combines with J gene TRBJ2-5; 9 bases map to TRBD1. TRBJ2-1 explains the end of the DNA better; the J call may be wrong. Germline CDR1 MDHEN, CDR2 SYDVKM. This CDR3 comprises 15 residues. CDR3 region: CASSPPGTGKETQFF. DNA of the CDR3: TGTGCCAGCAGTCCCCCCGGGACAGGGAAGGAGACCCAGTTCTTC.

This clonotype was detected a few times. The chain's CDR3 is CSARDRWAHGADTQYF. In DNA form, the CDR3 reads TGCAGTGCTAGAGATAGGTGGGCACACGGCGCAGATACGCAGTATTTT. The V and J genes are TRBV20-1 and TRBJ2-3; D is unresolved. V lost 0 bases to trimming and J lost 4 bases, with 17 bases between them. In germline, CDR1 is DFQATT, CDR2 SNEGSKA (reference sequence). This CDR3 is 16 amino acids long.

This clonotype was detected a few times. This chain connects TRBV7-9 to TRBJ2-1, with 9 bases matching TRBD2. CDR3 length equals 16 residues. Germline-derived CDR1 and CDR2 are SEHNR and FQNEAQ (reference sequence). The trim removed 1 base at V and 8 bases at J, leaving 9 bases unmatched. The CDR3 bases are TGTGCCAGCAGCTTAGTCGGTGCGGGAGGGTATGATGAGCAGTTCTTC. Translated: CASSLVGAGGYDEQFF.